The clone carrying this TCR beta chain was counted only a few times. No antigen is known for it. This entry is derived from a study of T cell repertoires in cytomegalovirus infection. Study background: Matching HLA type, along with CMV infection, was indicated by public TCR beta signatures. General study results and limits: The study identified carriers of CMV plus the relevant HLA from cumulative public TCR beta family frequency.

MiXCR, run by TCRdb on the reads, gives a single entry per CDR3 protein. Found here are 110,000 to 150,000 distinct CDR3 sequences, around 32% of them singletons; the top ten hold 45% to 55%. This sequence originates from a human donor in good health (CMV status not recorded). Some clones in this sample may be carry-over from other donors' samples. The sequencing here drew on CD8+ T cells from cultured PBMCs, taken from culture after CMV antigen stimulation.

The CDR3, as DNA: TGTGCCAGCAGCCTACCTAGCGCCGATACGCAGTATTTT. Translating it yields CASSLPSADTQYF. The chain has TRBV11-2 and TRBJ2-3; a possible D gene is TRBD2 (6 bases). From germline, CDR1 is SGHAT and CDR2 FQNNGV. The CDR3 extends over 13 amino acids. V gave up 5 bases and J gave up 6 bases, with 12 bases separating them.